The rows below give T cell receptor beta chains drawn from one sample of a study of T-cell memory formation after mild COVID-19. TCRdb re-analysed the 5' RACE reads in MiXCR, keeping a single row per CDR3 protein. The sample holds 350,000 to 500,000 distinct CDR3 sequences, roughly 17% seen once. Sequenced input: PBMCs or a T cell subset sorted from them (not recorded which). The receptors were gathered from a man aged 18 to 30 who had mild COVID-19 (a few samples of this study predate the infection). Cell type and time point are not known. Each CDR3 is given with its conserved first and last residue. Fields, in order: D gene, J gene, V gene, CDR3 protein. A D gene is named only where the DNA matches it firmly.

d_call: -; j_call: TRBJ1-6; v_call: TRBV7-6; cdr3_aa: CASSQQGRNSPLHF
d_call: TRBD1; j_call: TRBJ1-4; v_call: TRBV7-2; cdr3_aa: CASSLGQGEEKLFF
d_call: -; j_call: TRBJ1-3; v_call: TRBV3-1; cdr3_aa: CASMPRGSGNTIYF
d_call: -; j_call: TRBJ2-1; v_call: TRBV5-1; cdr3_aa: CASSSGTFSSYNEQFF
d_call: TRBD2; j_call: TRBJ2-2; v_call: TRBV12-3/TRBV12-4; cdr3_aa: CASSLLRGKNTGELFF
d_call: -; j_call: TRBJ2-1; v_call: TRBV2; cdr3_aa: CASISTRDRTPNEQFF
d_call: -; j_call: TRBJ2-3; v_call: TRBV15; cdr3_aa: CATSRVTVTTDTQYF
d_call: -; j_call: TRBJ2-7; v_call: TRBV7-2; cdr3_aa: CASSQGRTSYEQYF
d_call: -; j_call: TRBJ1-4; v_call: TRBV7-9; cdr3_aa: CASGTRSREKLFF
d_call: -; j_call: TRBJ2-1; v_call: TRBV7-8; cdr3_aa: CASSSLGGAGNEQFF
d_call: -; j_call: TRBJ1-1; v_call: TRBV7-9; cdr3_aa: CASSLDPSTEAFF
d_call: -; j_call: TRBJ2-1; v_call: TRBV20-1; cdr3_aa: CSARDLGGGYNEQFF
d_call: -; j_call: TRBJ2-5; v_call: TRBV4-2; cdr3_aa: CASSQGEGRLRETQYF
d_call: TRBD1; j_call: TRBJ1-5; v_call: TRBV29-1; cdr3_aa: CSVATGNQPQHF
d_call: -; j_call: TRBJ2-4; v_call: TRBV4-1; cdr3_aa: CASSHGGLQYF
d_call: -; j_call: TRBJ2-3; v_call: TRBV20-1; cdr3_aa: CSGGRWDTQYF
d_call: -; j_call: TRBJ1-5; v_call: TRBV6-2/TRBV6-3; cdr3_aa: CASSRPRDNQPQHF
d_call: TRBD1; j_call: TRBJ1-4; v_call: TRBV9; cdr3_aa: CASSSMDRGNEKLFF
d_call: TRBD1; j_call: TRBJ1-2; v_call: TRBV6-6; cdr3_aa: CASSYSGTGDYGYTF
d_call: -; j_call: TRBJ1-5; v_call: TRBV29-1; cdr3_aa: CSVVVQNNQPQHF
d_call: -; j_call: TRBJ2-1; v_call: TRBV7-9; cdr3_aa: CASSGGMLFF
d_call: -; j_call: TRBJ2-1; v_call: TRBV12-3/TRBV12-4; cdr3_aa: CASSVTGGSYNEQFF
d_call: -; j_call: TRBJ2-2; v_call: TRBV27; cdr3_aa: CASRSRGPGELFF
d_call: TRBD2; j_call: TRBJ2-3; v_call: TRBV10-2; cdr3_aa: CASSDPLRGMASTDTQYF
d_call: TRBD1; j_call: TRBJ1-1; v_call: TRBV4-1; cdr3_aa: CASSPKTGGTEAFF
d_call: -; j_call: TRBJ2-7; v_call: TRBV5-1; cdr3_aa: CASSLVQGPHEQYF
d_call: -; j_call: TRBJ1-1; v_call: TRBV27; cdr3_aa: CASWGWGGILNTEAFF
d_call: -; j_call: TRBJ2-1; v_call: TRBV6-5; cdr3_aa: CASSPTGQPYNEQFF
d_call: -; j_call: TRBJ2-4; v_call: TRBV6-2/TRBV6-3; cdr3_aa: CASSYSREAKNIQYF
d_call: -; j_call: TRBJ1-2; v_call: TRBV11-2; cdr3_aa: CASGEVAGTNYGYTF
d_call: -; j_call: TRBJ2-3; v_call: TRBV6-4; cdr3_aa: CASSLLGTPTDTQYF
d_call: TRBD1; j_call: TRBJ2-3; v_call: TRBV7-2; cdr3_aa: CASSDRTGSFSGTDTQYF
d_call: -; j_call: TRBJ1-2; v_call: TRBV7-9; cdr3_aa: CASSPRQRGYTF
d_call: TRBD2; j_call: TRBJ2-1; v_call: TRBV4-2; cdr3_aa: CASSHKTGGAYNEQFF
d_call: -; j_call: TRBJ1-1; v_call: TRBV5-1; cdr3_aa: CASSSGESTEAFF